What follows are 10 T cell receptor beta chains derived from one specimen sequenced in a study of shared clonotypes between healthy human individuals. Clones were read by immunoSEQ multiplex PCR, and TCRdb kept only the in-frame ones, dropping some. Of approximately 1,500,000 clones listed, approximately 98% are singletons. Input material: naive CD4+ T cells sorted from blood. The subset denotes: CD45RA+ positively selected. The receptors were sampled from a man aged 25-40 years in good health.

This chain connects TRBV18 to TRBJ2-1, with 7 bases aligning to TRBD2. After removal of 3 bases from V and 9 bases from J, the junction contained 8 bases not matched to a gene. The germline V gene has CDR1 KGHSH and CDR2 LQKENI. CDR3 length equals 14 residues. Here the CDR3 reads CASSPGLRVGEQFF. DNA for the CDR3: TGTGCCAGCTCACCGGGACTAAGGGTCGGTGAGCAGTTCTTC. Full variable domain (rest looked up from reference TRBV18 and TRBJ2-1): NAGVMQNPRHLVRRRGQEARLRCSPMKGHSHVYWYRQLPEEGLKFMVYLQKENIIDESGMPKERFSAEFPKEGPSILRIQQVVRGDSAAYFCASSPGLRVGEQFFGPGTRLTVL.

This clone was seen once. The chain has TRBV5-1 and TRBJ2-1; D is unresolved. Trimming removed 4 bases at V and 1 base at J, with 12 bases between. This CDR3 contains 15 residues. The V gene's germline CDR1 is SGHRS and CDR2 YFSETQ. Here the CDR3 reads CASSRASTSYNEQFF. The DNA of the CDR3 is TGCGCCAGCAGCCGAGCCTCGACTTCCTACAATGAGCAGTTCTTC.

The chain combines TRBV29-1 with TRBJ2-2; TRBD2 aligns across 15 bases. Germline lookup yields CDR1 SQVTM and CDR2 ANQGSEA. J was trimmed by 7 bases and V by 5 bases; bases with no gene match: 8. The length of the CDR3 is 16 residues. The chain's CDR3 is CSVTGTSGRLGGELFF. The CDR3 DNA sequence: TGCAGCGTTACCGGGACTAGCGGGAGGTTGGGCGGGGAGCTGTTTTTT.

The rearrangement uses TRBV10-1 and TRBJ1-1; 7 positions match TRBD1. V shed 2 bases, J shed 0 bases, and the junction held 6 bases outside the gene matches. CDR3 length equals 16 residues. CDR1 WNHNN and CDR2 SYGVQD come from the germline V gene (reference sequence). The CDR3 here is CASSESGTAMNTEAFF. For the CDR3, the DNA is TGCGCCAGCAGTGAGAGTGGGACAGCGATGAACACTGAAGCTTTCTTT.

V usage is TRBV7-9 and J usage is TRBJ2-1; the D gene is possibly TRBD2 (7 bases). Trimming cost V 1 base and J 2 bases, with 15 bases left between them. The CDR3 is 17 residues long. Germline V gene lookup returns CDR1 SEHNR and CDR2 FQNEAQ (reference sequence). The CDR3 nucleotides read TGTGCCAGCAGCTTAGGTCGGGGGGCGCTGACCTACAATGAGCAGTTCTTC. As protein: CASSLGRGALTYNEQFF.

This chain connects TRBV7-2 to TRBJ2-5, with 15 bases fitting TRBD2. This CDR3 has 18 amino acids. The germline CDR1 and CDR2 sequences are SGHTA and FQGNSA. Trimming at V came to 5 bases and at J to 2 bases, leaving 9 bases not matched to a gene. Written as DNA, the CDR3 is TGTGCCAGCAGCCCCCGGACTAGCGGGAGGGCCCCACAAGAGACCCAGTACTTC. Translated, it gives CASSPRTSGRAPQETQYF. The full variable domain, in which reference TRBV7-2 and TRBJ2-5 provide the parts outside the CDR3, is GAGVSQSPSNKVTEKGKDVELRCDPISGHTALYWYRQSLGQGLEFLIYFQGNSAPDKSGLPSDRFSAERTGGSVSTLTIQRTQQEDSAVYLCASSPRTSGRAPQETQYFGPGTRLLVL.

The chain links TRBV7-9 to TRBJ1-2, with D maybe TRBD1 (6 bases). CDR1 is SEHNR, CDR2 FQNEAQ, per germline (reference sequence). The CDR3 covers 18 residues. Trimming shortened V by 2 bases and J by 6 bases, and 25 bases separated the two germline ends. The CDR3 protein is CASSLLRFHGGQFDGYTF. Here the CDR3 DNA reads TGTGCCAGCAGCTTATTGAGGTTTCATGGGGGGCAGTTTGATGGCTACACCTTC.

The chain combines TRBV6-4 with TRBJ2-1; 9 bases are shared with TRBD2. The CDR3 has 15 residues. Germline CDR1 is MRHNA and CDR2 is SNTAGT. Trimming took 1 base from V and 4 from J; bases not matched to a gene: 2. The CDR3 DNA follows: TGTGCCAGCAGTGACTTAGCGGGAGCTTACAATGAGCAGTTCTTC. Translated, it gives CASSDLAGAYNEQFF.

The chain uses TRBV9 and TRBJ2-3; 8 bases map to TRBD2. The V and J ends lost 0 bases and 0 bases, in that order; junction bases with no gene match: 3. CDR3 length: 16 residues. The germline V gene encodes CDR1 SGDLS and CDR2 YYNGEE. CDR3 DNA: TGTGCCAGCAGCGTAGCACTAGCGGCGAGCACAGATACGCAGTATTTT. This gives the protein CASSVALAASTDTQYF.

This rearrangement joins TRBV18 to TRBJ2-5, with a tentative D call TRBD1 (6 bases). Trimming stripped 5 bases from V and 4 bases from J, with 17 bases between. This CDR3 region has 15 residues. In germline, CDR1 is KGHSH, CDR2 LQKENI. The CDR3 DNA reads as TGTGCCAGCTCATCCAACGTAGGGACAATAGAGACCCAGTACTTC. As protein: CASSSNVGTIETQYF.